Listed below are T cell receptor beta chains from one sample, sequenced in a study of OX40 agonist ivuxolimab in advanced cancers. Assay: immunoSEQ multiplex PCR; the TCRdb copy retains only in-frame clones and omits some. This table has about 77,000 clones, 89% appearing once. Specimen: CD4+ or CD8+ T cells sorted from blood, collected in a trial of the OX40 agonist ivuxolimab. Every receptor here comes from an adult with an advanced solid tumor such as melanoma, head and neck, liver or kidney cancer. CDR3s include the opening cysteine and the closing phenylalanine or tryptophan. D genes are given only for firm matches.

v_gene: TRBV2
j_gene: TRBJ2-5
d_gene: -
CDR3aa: CASRDTYQETQYF
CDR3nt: TGTGCCAGCAGGGATACGTACCAAGAGACCCAGTACTTC

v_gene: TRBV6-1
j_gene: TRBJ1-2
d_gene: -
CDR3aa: CASSLPGSYYGYTF
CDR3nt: TGTGCCAGCAGTCTCCCAGGTTCTTACTATGGCTACACCTTC

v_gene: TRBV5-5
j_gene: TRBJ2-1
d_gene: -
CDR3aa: CASSSLRASPNEQFF
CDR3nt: TGTGCCAGCAGCTCCTTGCGGGCCTCCCCCAATGAGCAGTTCTTC

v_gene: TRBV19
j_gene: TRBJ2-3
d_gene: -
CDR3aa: CASSSGTPQYF
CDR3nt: TGTGCCAGTAGTAGCGGGACTCCCCAGTATTTT

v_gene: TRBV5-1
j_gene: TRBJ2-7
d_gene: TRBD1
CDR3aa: CASSPVRDRGYEQYF
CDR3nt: TGCGCCAGCAGCCCCGTCCGGGACAGGGGGTACGAGCAGTACTTC

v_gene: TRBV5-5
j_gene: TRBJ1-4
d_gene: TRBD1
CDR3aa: CASSLGRQGPGATNEKLFF
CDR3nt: TGTGCCAGCAGCTTGGGGCGACAGGGCCCTGGGGCAACTAATGAAAAACTGTTTTTT

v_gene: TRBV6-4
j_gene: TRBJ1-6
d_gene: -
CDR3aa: CASSDSDGGTLHF
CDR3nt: TGTGCCAGCAGTGACTCGGACGGGGGCACCCTCCACTTT

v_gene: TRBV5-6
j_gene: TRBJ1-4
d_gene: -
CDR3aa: CASSLIRGTNEKLFF
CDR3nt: TGTGCCAGCAGCTTGATAAGGGGGACAAATGAAAAACTGTTTTTT

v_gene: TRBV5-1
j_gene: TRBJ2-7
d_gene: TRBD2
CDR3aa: CASSLELAVDEQYF
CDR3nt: TGCGCCAGCAGCTTGGAACTAGCGGTCGACGAGCAGTACTTC

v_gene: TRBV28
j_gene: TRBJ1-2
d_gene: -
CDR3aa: CASSSGDLLGYTF
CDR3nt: TGTGCCAGCAGTTCAGGGGATTTGCTCGGCTACACCTTC

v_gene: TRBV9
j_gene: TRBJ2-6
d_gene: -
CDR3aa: CASSVVGSPGANVLTF
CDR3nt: TGTGCCAGCAGCGTAGTAGGCTCACCTGGGGCCAACGTCCTGACTTTC

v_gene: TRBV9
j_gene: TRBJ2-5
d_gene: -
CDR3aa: CASSVGAGEGQETQYF
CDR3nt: TGTGCCAGCAGCGTAGGGGCAGGGGAGGGACAAGAGACCCAGTACTTC

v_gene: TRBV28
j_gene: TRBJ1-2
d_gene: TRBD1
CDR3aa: CASSLIRGRDGYTF
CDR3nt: TGTGCCAGCAGTTTAATCAGGGGGCGGGATGGCTACACCTTC

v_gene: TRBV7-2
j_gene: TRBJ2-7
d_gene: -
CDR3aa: CASSFHGSSYEQYF
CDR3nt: TGTGCCAGCAGCTTTCACGGGAGCTCCTACGAGCAGTACTTC

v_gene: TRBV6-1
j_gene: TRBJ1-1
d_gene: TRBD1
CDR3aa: CASSLGQGDTEAFF
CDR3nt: TGTGCCAGCAGTCTAGGACAGGGGGACACTGAAGCTTTCTTT

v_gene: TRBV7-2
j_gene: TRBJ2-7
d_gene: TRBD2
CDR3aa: CASSPGRNNEQYF
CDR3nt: TGTGCCAGCAGCCCCGGGAGGAACAACGAGCAGTACTTC

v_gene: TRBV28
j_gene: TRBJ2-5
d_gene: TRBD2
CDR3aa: CASSSPGAGGETQYF
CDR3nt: TGTGCCAGCAGTTCCCCAGGGGCGGGGGGGGAGACCCAGTACTTC

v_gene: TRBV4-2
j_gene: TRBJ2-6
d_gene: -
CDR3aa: CASSPRGLGSSGANVLTF
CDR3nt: TGTGCCAGCAGTCCCAGGGGCCTGGGGAGCTCTGGGGCCAACGTCCTGACTTTC